This section outlines one TCR beta chain sequence together with its context. One junction end disagrees with the germline gene, perhaps due to a read error. This entry is derived from a study of control samples from healthy donors and cancer patients. Assay used: immunoSEQ multiplex PCR; TCRdb lists only in-frame clones, some missing. The sample carries some 410,000 clones, 80% to 95% recorded once. The germline V gene has CDR1 SGHDT and CDR2 YYEEEE. The CDR3 is 16 residues long. This sequence originates from a man in his forties with head and neck cancer. The gene calls are TRBV5-6 and TRBJ2-1, with 7 bases aligning to TRBD2. Sequenced sample: PBMCs. The CDR3 region is CASSLLAERSDNEQFF. The CDR3 DNA is TGTGCCAGCAGCTTGCTAGCGGAACGCTCCGACAATGAGCAGTTCTTC.